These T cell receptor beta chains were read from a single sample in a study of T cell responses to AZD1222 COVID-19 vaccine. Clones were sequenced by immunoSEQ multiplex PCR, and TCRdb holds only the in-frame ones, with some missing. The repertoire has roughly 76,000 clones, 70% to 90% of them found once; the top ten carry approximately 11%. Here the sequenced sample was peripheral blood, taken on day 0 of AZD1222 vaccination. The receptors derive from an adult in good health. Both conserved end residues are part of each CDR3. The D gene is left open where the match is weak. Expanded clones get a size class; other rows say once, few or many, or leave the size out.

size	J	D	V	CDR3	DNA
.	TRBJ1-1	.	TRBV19	CASTLTSLAEAFF	TGTGCCAGTACCCTCACGTCGCTCGCTGAAGCTTTCTTT
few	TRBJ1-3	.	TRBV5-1	CASSPGVGGTGNTIYF	TGCGCCAGCAGCCCCGGGGTCGGGGGGACTGGAAACACCATATATTTT
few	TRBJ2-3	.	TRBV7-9	CASGRGQLADTQYF	TGTGCCAGCGGGCGAGGCCAATTGGCAGATACGCAGTATTTT
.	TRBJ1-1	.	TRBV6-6	CASSSTSNTEAFF	TGTGCCAGCAGTTCGACATCGAACACTGAAGCTTTCTTT
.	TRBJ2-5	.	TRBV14	CASSWYQETQYF	TGTGCCAGCAGCTGGTACCAAGAGACCCAGTACTTC
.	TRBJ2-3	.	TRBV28	CASSLRDTQYF	TGTGCCAGCAGTTTAAGAGATACGCAGTATTTT
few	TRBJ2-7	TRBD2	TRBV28	CASSLSPGGPNEQYF	TGTGCCAGCAGTTTATCTCCGGGAGGGCCAAACGAGCAGTACTTC
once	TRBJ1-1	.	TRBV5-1	CASSLSAVNTEAFF	TGCGCCAGCAGCTTGAGTGCGGTGAACACTGAAGCTTTCTTT
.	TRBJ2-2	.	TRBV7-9	CASSFGGNTGELFF	TGTGCCAGCAGCTTTGGAGGGAACACCGGGGAGCTGTTTTTT
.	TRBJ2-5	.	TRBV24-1	CATSDSPRETQYF	TGTGCCACCAGTGATTCGCCCCGCGAGACCCAGTACTTC
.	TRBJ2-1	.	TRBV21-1	CASSKEEEQFF	TGTGCCAGCAGCAAAGAGGAGGAGCAGTTCTTC
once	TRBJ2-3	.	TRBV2	CASRRDRSTSTDTQYF	TGTGCCAGCAGGCGGGACAGATCTACTTCCACAGATACGCAGTATTTT
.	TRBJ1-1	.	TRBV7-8	CASSLRRATEAFF	TGTGCCAGCAGCTTAAGACGGGCCACTGAAGCTTTCTTT
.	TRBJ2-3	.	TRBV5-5	CASSSRWEPTDTQYF	TGTGCCAGCAGCTCCCGATGGGAGCCCACAGATACGCAGTATTTT
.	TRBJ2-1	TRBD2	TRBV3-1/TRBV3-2	CASSQGLAGVNEQFF	TGTGCCAGCAGCCAAGGACTAGCGGGAGTTAATGAGCAGTTCTTC
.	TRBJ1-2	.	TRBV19	CASSIADNYGYTF	TGTGCCAGTAGTATCGCGGATAACTATGGCTACACCTTC
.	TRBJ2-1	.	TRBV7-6	CASSRTYNEQFF	TGTGCCAGCAGCCGAACTTACAATGAGCAGTTCTTC
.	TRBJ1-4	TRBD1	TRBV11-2	CASTKGQANEKLFF	TGTGCCAGCACCAAGGGACAGGCTAATGAAAAACTGTTTTTT
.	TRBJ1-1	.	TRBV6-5	CASELTWNTEAFF	TGTGCCAGCGAGCTAACCTGGAACACTGAAGCTTTCTTT
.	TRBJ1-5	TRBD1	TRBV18	CASSPTRGDQPQHF	TGTGCCAGCTCACCCACCAGGGGGGATCAGCCCCAGCATTTT
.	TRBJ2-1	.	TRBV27	CASQSAGSYNEQFF	TGTGCCAGTCAGTCGGCGGGCTCCTACAATGAGCAGTTCTTC
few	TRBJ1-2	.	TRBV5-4	CASRRTANYGYTF	TGTGCCAGCAGAAGGACAGCCAACTATGGCTACACCTTC
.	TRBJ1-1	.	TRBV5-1	CASSLDGTNTEAFF	TGCGCCAGCAGCTTGGACGGCACGAACACTGAAGCTTTCTTT
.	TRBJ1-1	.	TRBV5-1	CASSVSPGETEAFF	TGCGCCAGCAGCGTCTCCCCCGGGGAGACTGAAGCTTTCTTT
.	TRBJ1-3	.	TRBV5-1	CASSHGPPSSGNTIYF	TGCGCCAGCAGCCACGGACCGCCGAGCTCTGGAAACACCATATATTTT
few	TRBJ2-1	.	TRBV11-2	CASSRRGIGYNEQFF	TGTGCCAGCAGCCGTCGGGGAATAGGGTACAATGAGCAGTTCTTC
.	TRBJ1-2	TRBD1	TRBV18	CASSPSGTGRPYGYTF	TGTGCCAGCTCACCCTCCGGGACAGGCCGGCCCTATGGCTACACCTTC
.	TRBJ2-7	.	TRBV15	CATSSDSVYEQYF	TGTGCCACCAGCAGTGACAGTGTCTACGAGCAGTACTTC
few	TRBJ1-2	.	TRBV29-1	CSVERPTRVGGYTF	TGCAGCGTTGAGCGCCCAACCAGGGTAGGCGGCTACACCTTC
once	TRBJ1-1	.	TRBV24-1	CATSDGDTPENTEAFF	TGTGCCACCAGTGACGGGGACACCCCTGAGAACACTGAAGCTTTCTTT
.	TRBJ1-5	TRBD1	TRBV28	CASSLRPTGGGRPQHF	TGTGCCAGCAGTTTAAGGCCCACAGGGGGCGGTAGGCCCCAGCATTTT
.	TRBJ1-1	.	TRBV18	CASSPRQVGGNTEAFF	TGTGCCAGCTCACCTCGTCAGGTGGGCGGGAACACTGAAGCTTTCTTT
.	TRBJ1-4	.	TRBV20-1	CSAAGEKLFF	TGCAGTGCTGCGGGGGAAAAACTGTTTTTT
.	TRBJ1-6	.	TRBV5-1	CASSPTQTGGTSPLHF	TGCGCCAGCAGCCCTACACAGACGGGGGGGACATCACCCCTCCACTTT
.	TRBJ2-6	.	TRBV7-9	CASSPPGANVLTF	TGTGCCAGCAGCCCCCCAGGGGCCAACGTCCTGACTTTC
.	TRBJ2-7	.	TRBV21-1	CASSQFELPSSYEQYF	TGTGCCAGCAGTCAATTCGAACTACCTAGCTCCTACGAGCAGTACTTC
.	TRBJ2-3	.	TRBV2	CASSEGGFGDTQYF	TGTGCCAGCAGTGAGGGGGGTTTCGGGGATACGCAGTATTTT
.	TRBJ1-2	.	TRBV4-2	CASSQRDTLNYGYTF	TGTGCCAGCAGCCAGCGGGACACTCTTAACTATGGCTACACCTTC
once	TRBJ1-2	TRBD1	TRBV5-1	CASSTGGQGYGYTF	TGCGCCAGCAGCACAGGGGGCCAGGGCTATGGCTACACCTTC
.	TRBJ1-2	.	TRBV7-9	CASSLAGGGVGPVTF	TGTGCCAGCAGCTTAGCGGGGGGCGGAGTGGGGCCTGTGACCTTC
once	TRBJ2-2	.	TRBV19	CASKSGSGTGELFF	TGTGCCAGTAAGTCCGGGAGTGGCACCGGGGAGCTGTTTTTT
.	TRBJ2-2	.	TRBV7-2	CASSLSGRTGELFF	TGTGCCAGCAGCTTATCAGGGAGGACCGGGGAGCTGTTTTTT
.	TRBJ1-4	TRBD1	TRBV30	CASETGHEKLFF	TGTGCCTCAGAGACAGGGCACGAAAAACTGTTTTTT
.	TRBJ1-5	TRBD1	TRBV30	CAWSTGQGGNQPQHF	TGTGCCTGGAGTACAGGACAGGGCGGGAATCAGCCCCAGCATTTT
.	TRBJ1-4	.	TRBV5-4	CASSSGGIGEKLFF	TGTGCCAGCAGCTCTGGTGGGATCGGAGAAAAACTGTTTTTT
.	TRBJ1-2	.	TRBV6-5	CASSYEWSKTTGYTF	TGTGCCAGCAGTTACGAGTGGTCGAAAACGACGGGCTACACCTTC
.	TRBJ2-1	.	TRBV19	CASSIMGTYYDNEQFF	TGTGCCAGTAGTATTATGGGGACTTACTACGACAATGAGCAGTTCTTC
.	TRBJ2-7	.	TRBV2	CASKTGINSYEQYF	TGTGCCAGCAAAACCGGGATAAATTCCTACGAGCAGTACTTC
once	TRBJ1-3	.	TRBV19	CASRGQSYSGNTIYF	TGTGCCAGTAGGGGCCAATCCTACTCTGGAAACACCATATATTTT
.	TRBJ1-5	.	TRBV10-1	CASSPGGGPQHF	TGCGCCAGCAGCCCCGGAGGGGGGCCCCAGCATTTT
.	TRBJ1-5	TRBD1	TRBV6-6	CASRQGVYDSNQPQHF	TGTGCCAGCCGACAGGGCGTATACGATAGCAATCAGCCCCAGCATTTT
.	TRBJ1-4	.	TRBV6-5	CASKQATNEKLFF	TGTGCCAGCAAACAGGCAACTAATGAAAAACTGTTTTTT
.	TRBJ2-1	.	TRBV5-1	CASSLAGRAYNEQFF	TGCGCCAGCAGCTTGGCGGGCAGGGCCTACAATGAGCAGTTCTTC
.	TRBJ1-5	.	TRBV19	CASSIRAGGGNQPQHF	TGTGCCAGTAGTATAAGGGCAGGAGGAGGGAATCAGCCCCAGCATTTT
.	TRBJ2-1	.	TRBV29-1	CSVVRPNSGEQFF	TGCAGCGTTGTCCGCCCGAACTCAGGTGAGCAGTTCTTC